The rows below give T cell receptor beta chains drawn from one sample of a study of blood T cell repertoires in COVID-19. Some clones are missing from TCRdb's copy, which holds only in-frame ones; the method was immunoSEQ multiplex PCR. The table lists around 300,000 clones, about 89% of them singletons, with less than 1% in the top ten. Sequencing input: peripheral blood. The receptors here all came from a woman between 40 and 55 years old who had recovered from COVID-19. Both conserved end residues are trimmed from each CDR3.

V gene,CDR3 protein
TRBV14,ASSQALATEADTQY
TRBV6-6,ASSLRGGLAGGKDNEQF
TRBV5-4,ASSLTGGTETQY
TRBV5-1,ASSSGQGNTIY
TRBV10-1,ASSESAGNKGQETQY
TRBV4-1,ASSEDRGQNTEAF
TRBV10-3,AIRGYGDEETQY
TRBV25-1,ASSEYKGTGIHETQY
TRBV5-8,ASSFRGTSGITGELF
TRBV7-3,ASSLGTSGRELAF
TRBV6-1,ASSEGRDRIYNEQF
TRBV23-1,ASSRSIVVTGENNEQF
TRBV6-1,ASSESVAGANGDTQY
TRBV29-1,SGLTGEADTQY